These 21 T cell receptor beta chains were sequenced from one sample in a study of T cell changes during pregnancy in multiple sclerosis. TCRdb keeps only in-frame clones here, not all; method: immunoSEQ multiplex PCR. Here the sample spans about 51,000 clones, 94% being singletons. This sample comprised CD4+ T cells from peripheral blood mononuclear cells, obtained in the second trimester of pregnancy. The receptor source for this set is a female donor with multiple sclerosis, enrolled in a pregnancy study.

CDR3 in DNA: TGTGCCAGCAGCGCCAGAGGGTATAGCAATCAGCCCCAGCATTTT. As protein: CASSARGYSNQPQHF. The chain links TRBV9 to TRBJ1-5; unclear D gene. CDR3 length: 15 residues. Germline CDR1 is SGDLS and CDR2 is YYNGEE. The V gene lost 3 bases and the J gene lost 0 bases, with 10 bases spanning the gap.

This chain uses TRBV2 with TRBJ2-5; the match to TRBD1 covers 8 bases. Germline V CDR1 and CDR2: SNHLY, FYNNEI. V lost 5 bases and J lost 4; bases outside the gene matches: 6. This CDR3 is built from 14 residues. The chain's CDR3 is CASSPRGRGETQYF. The CDR3 DNA is TGTGCCAGCAGTCCCAGGGGGCGCGGAGAGACCCAGTACTTC.

The CDR3 bases are TGTGCCAGCAGTCCCGACAGGGCCACCTCTGAAGCTTTCTTT. Amino acid sequence: CASSPDRATSEAFF. The V gene is TRBV6-1, the J gene TRBJ1-1, with 7 bases matching TRBD1. The V and J ends lost 5 bases and 6 bases, in that order; junction bases with no gene match: 9. CDR1 is MNHNS and CDR2 is SASEGT in the germline V gene. This CDR3 spans 14 amino acids.

This clone was seen only once. CDR3 sequence (DNA): TGCGCCAGCAGCTTGGGTCCAGGGGCACAGGAGACCCAGTACTTC. Its translation: CASSLGPGAQETQYF. This sequence joins TRBV5-1 and TRBJ2-5; weak D call: TRBD1 (6 bases). Germline V gives CDR1 SGHRS, CDR2 YFSETQ. The length of the CDR3 is 15 residues. The V and J ends lost 0 bases and 5 bases respectively, with 14 bases between them.

V usage is TRBV11-2 and J usage is TRBJ1-1; possible D gene TRBD1, 6 bases. CDR3 size: 16 residues. V was pared by 1 base and J by 1 base, with 13 bases between. In germline, CDR1 is SGHAT, CDR2 FQNNGV. Written as DNA, the CDR3 is TGTGCCAGCAGCTTAGTAGGGGGGGGAGCGAACACTGAAGCTTTCTTT. Protein sequence: CASSLVGGGANTEAFF.

J is TRBJ1-1 and V is TRBV29-1; D call uncertain. The CDR3 has 15 residues. V lost 8 bases and J 4 bases, leaving 23 bases between the germline ends. Germline loops: CDR1 SQVTM, CDR2 ANQGSEA. The DNA for the CDR3 is TGCAGCTTCCTCCCAAGGTGGGGAGTAGGCACTGAAGCTTTCTTT. It yields the protein CSFLPRWGVGTEAFF.

The genes are TRBV7-2 and TRBJ2-7, with 9 bases identical to TRBD1. Germline V gene data show CDR1 as SGHTA and CDR2 as FQGNSA. This CDR3 has 13 residues. V trimming: 4 bases; J trimming: 4 bases; junction bases outside the gene matches: 2. CDR3 DNA sequence: TGTGCCAGCAGCTGGACAGGGGAATACGAGCAGTACTTC. This translates into CASSWTGEYEQYF.

This chain connects TRBV15 to TRBJ1-5, with a tentative D call TRBD1 (5 bases). The length of the CDR3 is 14 residues. V was shortened by 0 bases and J by 7 bases, with 10 bases between the two germline ends. CDR1 LNHNV and CDR2 YYDKDF come from the germline V gene (reference sequence). This CDR3 is CATSRDRVEQPQHF. The CDR3 coding sequence is TGTGCCACCAGCAGAGACAGGGTAGAACAGCCCCAGCATTTT.

V is TRBV29-1 and J is TRBJ2-7; D gene ambiguous. The V gene lost 4 bases and the J gene lost 4 bases, with 14 bases spanning the gap. This CDR3 region has 13 residues. CDR1 SQVTM and CDR2 ANQGSEA come from the germline V gene. This chain's CDR3 is CSVVRPFEYEQYF. Here the CDR3 DNA reads TGCAGCGTTGTGCGGCCGTTCGAGTACGAGCAGTACTTC.

This rearrangement joins TRBV5-1 to TRBJ1-3, with D possibly TRBD1 on 6 matching bases. Per germline, CDR1 SGHRS and CDR2 YFSETQ. There are 16 residues in the CDR3. Trimming cost V 2 bases and J 0 bases, with 12 bases left between them. CDR3 sequence: CASSFNGGSSGNTIYF. DNA of the CDR3: TGCGCCAGCAGCTTTAATGGGGGCAGCTCTGGAAACACCATATATTTT.

This chain joins TRBV1 and TRBJ2-1; no check of the table's D call, TRBD1, against the DNA was made. TRBV1 is a listed pseudogene. The CDR3 spans 21 residues. The chain's CDR3 is CTSSHFSGPGQNSPSYNEQFF. The CDR3 coding sequence is TGCACCAGCAGCCATTTTTCCGGGCCGGGACAAAACTCCCCATCCTACAATGAGCAGTTCTTC.

CDR3 nucleotide sequence: TGCAGCGGATGGACAGGGGGCCTTCAGCCCCAGCATTTT. This encodes CSGWTGGLQPQHF. The rearrangement links TRBV29-1 to TRBJ1-5; 11 bases agree with TRBD1. Losses at the gene ends were 7 bases for V and 6 bases for J; bases not matched to a gene: 5. Germline assignment: CDR1 SQVTM and CDR2 ANQGSEA. This CDR3 region has 13 residues.

The chain uses TRBV5-8 and TRBJ2-3; TRBD1 might be the D (6 bases). CDR3 length: 15 residues. V was clipped by 5 bases and J by 5 bases, with 18 bases between them. From germline, CDR1 is SGHTS and CDR2 YDEGEE. The CDR3 loop is CASREARGVVDTQYF. CDR3 DNA sequence: TGTGCCAGCAGGGAAGCCAGGGGAGTCGTAGATACGCAGTATTTT.

The CDR3 protein is CASSRGPTGTSPTDTQYF. The CDR3 nucleotides are TGTGCCAGCAGTAGAGGACCAACCGGGACTAGCCCCACAGATACGCAGTATTTT. The chain is built from TRBV9 and TRBJ2-3, with TRBD2 identical over 9 bases. Germline V gene data show CDR1 as SGDLS and CDR2 as YYNGEE. With V trimmed by 5 bases and J by 2 bases, 15 bases remained unmatched. This CDR3 spans 18 amino acids.

The J gene is TRBJ2-2, the V gene TRBV14; D gene uncertain. Germline CDR1 and CDR2: SGHDN and FVKESK. The CDR3 length is 14 residues. V was trimmed by 2 bases and J by 2 bases, leaving 6 bases between them. The CDR3 DNA reads as TGTGCCAGCAGCCAAAATGTAAACACCGGGGAGCTGTTTTTT. Translation: CASSQNVNTGELFF.

The V gene is TRBV5-6, the J gene TRBJ2-5; tentatively, D is TRBD2 (7 bases). CDR3 length: 17 amino acids. V was pared by 4 bases and J by 2 bases, with 21 bases between. Germline CDR1 SGHDT, CDR2 YYEEEE. CDR3 sequence reads: CASSLPPAGRGQETQYF. CDR3 DNA sequence: TGTGCCAGCAGCCTCCCCCCAGCGGGGAGGGGGCAAGAGACCCAGTACTTC. The full variable domain, completed using reference TRBV5-6 and TRBJ2-5, is DAGVTQSPTHLIKTRGQQVTLRCSPKSGHDTVSWYQQALGQGPQFIFQYYEEEERQRGNFPDRFSGHQFPNYSSELNVNALLLGDSALYLCASSLPPAGRGQETQYFGPGTRLLVL.

V gene TRBV18 combines with J gene TRBJ2-2, with TRBD2 identical over 7 bases. CDR3 length: 14 amino acids. After removal of 4 bases from V and 3 bases from J, the junction contained 2 bases not matched to a gene. Germline CDR1 and CDR2: KGHSH and LQKENI. The CDR3 DNA is TGTGCCAGCTCACTTCGGGGGGACACCGGGGAGCTGTTTTTT. Its translation is CASSLRGDTGELFF.

V is TRBV4-1 and J is TRBJ2-5; 11 bases line up with TRBD2. V trimming: 3 bases; J trimming: 1 base; junction bases outside the gene matches: 7. The germline V gene encodes CDR1 MGHRA and CDR2 YSYEKL. CDR3 length: 17 amino acids. The CDR3, as DNA: TGCGCCAGCAGCCAGGAGACTAGCGGGGCTTTCCAAGAGACCCAGTACTTC. Protein: CASSQETSGAFQETQYF.

The chain couples TRBV6-1 to TRBJ1-3; D is perhaps TRBD1 (5 bases). Looked up from germline, CDR1 is MNHNS and CDR2 is SASEGT. CDR3 length: 13 amino acids. V gave up 8 bases and J gave up 3 bases, with 11 bases separating them. Written as DNA, the CDR3 is TGTGCCAGCCTGATAACAGGTGGAAACACCATATATTTT. This sequence encodes CASLITGGNTIYF.

This chain joins TRBV5-4 and TRBJ1-1; D is unclear. Trimming took off 3 bases at V and 0 bases at J, with 6 bases between the two ends. Germline V gene data show CDR1 as SGHNT and CDR2 as YYREEE (reference sequence). CDR3 length: 13 residues. The CDR3 loop reads CASSSNMNTEAFF. DNA of the CDR3: TGTGCCAGCAGCTCGAACATGAACACTGAAGCTTTCTTT.

As regards this clone: One end of the junction does not line up with germline, which may come from a read error. The rearrangement uses TRBV6-5 and TRBJ2-4, with D possibly TRBD2 on 5 matching bases. The CDR3 runs to 16 residues. Germline V gene lookup returns CDR1 MNHEY and CDR2 SVGAGI. In nucleotides, the CDR3 is TGTGCCAGCAGTTATCGCTTCAGCCTAGCCAAAAACATTCAGTACTTT. This sequence encodes CASSYRFSLAKNIQYF.